This TCR beta chain was sequenced for a study of cytomegalovirus exposure and HLA in healthy donors. General study points: Analysis was carried out at a later point, and it linked a missense DCLRE1C variant to TCR beta V- and J-gene trimming.

This CDR3 has 15 amino acids. Germline V gene data show CDR1 as MNHNY and CDR2 as SVGAGI (reference sequence). J lost 2 bases, V lost 2 bases, and 4 bases had no gene match. Use of 60 Vbeta and 13 Jbeta primers characterized the PCR. Assay: immunoSEQ multiplex PCR; the TCRdb copy retains only in-frame clones and omits some. Among about 170,000 clones listed, approximately 80% were seen once. Points on this clone: As yet, its antigen is unknown.

The sequence came from a woman in her late teens or twenties in good health and CMV-seropositive. This chain connects TRBV6-6 to TRBJ2-7, with 9 nucleotides matching TRBD1. The material sequenced was PBMCs. The CDR3 bases are TGTGCCAGCAGTTACCAGGGACAGGGCACCTACGAGCAGTACTTC. This codes for CASSYQGQGTYEQYF.